This note documents a single T cell receptor beta chain sequence. This sample stems from a study of technical replicates of blood from several donors. The table came from immunoSEQ multiplex PCR; TCRdb's copy has only in-frame clones and leaves some out. The sample holds over 65,000 clones, nearly 98% seen once. CDR3 length: 15 residues. Trimming took off 0 bases at V and 1 base at J, with 10 bases between the two ends. CDR1 and CDR2 (germline): MNHEY, SVGAGI. This sequence joins TRBV6-5 and TRBJ2-7; D perhaps matches TRBD2 (5 bases). The sequence was collected from a human donor in good health. Sequencing was carried out using T cells isolated from PBMCs. The CDR3 nucleotides are TGTGCCAGCAGTTACTCGAGGGCCAGTTCCTACGAGCAGTACTTC. Translation: CASSYSRASSYEQYF.